These T cell receptor beta chains were read from a single sample in a study of blood T cell repertoires in COVID-19. Assay: immunoSEQ multiplex PCR; the TCRdb copy retains only in-frame clones and omits some. The table lists 100,000 to 150,000 clones, around 89% of them singletons. The material sequenced was peripheral blood. The receptors originated from a man aged 50 to 59 with active or convalescent COVID-19. CDR3s include the opening cysteine and the closing phenylalanine or tryptophan. Each record gives: D gene, clone size, J gene, V gene, CDR3 protein, CDR3 DNA. The D gene is left open where the match is weak. Clone size is not always given. Where it is, it says once, few, many or a class for expanded clones.

D gene: TRBD1
clone size: .
J gene: TRBJ2-7
V gene: TRBV5-1
CDR3 protein: CASSPGTGPYEQYF
CDR3 DNA: TGCGCCAGCAGCCCTGGGACAGGGCCCTACGAGCAGTACTTC

D gene: TRBD1
clone size: few
J gene: TRBJ2-1
V gene: TRBV7-2
CDR3 protein: CASSSVRDRGRGEQFF
CDR3 DNA: TGTGCCAGCAGCTCCGTCCGGGACAGGGGGCGAGGTGAGCAGTTCTTC

D gene: .
clone size: .
J gene: TRBJ1-2
V gene: TRBV28
CDR3 protein: CASSLNRVVKGYTF
CDR3 DNA: TGTGCCAGCAGTTTAAACAGGGTCGTAAAGGGCTACACCTTC

D gene: .
clone size: .
J gene: TRBJ1-2
V gene: TRBV14
CDR3 protein: CASSQAGGYTF
CDR3 DNA: TGTGCCAGCAGCCAAGCGGGTGGCTACACCTTC

D gene: TRBD2
clone size: .
J gene: TRBJ2-2
V gene: TRBV5-1
CDR3 protein: CASGSGTSVTGELFF
CDR3 DNA: TGCGCCAGCGGGAGCGGGACTAGCGTCACCGGGGAGCTGTTTTTT

D gene: .
clone size: .
J gene: TRBJ2-7
V gene: TRBV6-1
CDR3 protein: CASSETQGISDEQYF
CDR3 DNA: TGTGCCAGCAGTGAAACACAGGGTATAAGCGACGAGCAGTACTTC

D gene: .
clone size: .
J gene: TRBJ2-4
V gene: TRBV19
CDR3 protein: CASSTGAKNIQYF
CDR3 DNA: TGTGCCAGTAGTACAGGGGCCAAAAACATTCAGTACTTC

D gene: TRBD1
clone size: .
J gene: TRBJ2-7
V gene: TRBV7-2
CDR3 protein: CASSQDPDRGYEQYF
CDR3 DNA: TGTGCCAGCAGCCAAGACCCGGACAGGGGTTACGAGCAGTACTTC

D gene: TRBD1
clone size: .
J gene: TRBJ2-7
V gene: TRBV3-1/TRBV3-2
CDR3 protein: CATTSGGAPYEQYF
CDR3 DNA: TGTGCCACTACTTCAGGGGGCGCCCCCTACGAGCAGTACTTC

D gene: TRBD2
clone size: few
J gene: TRBJ2-3
V gene: TRBV4-2
CDR3 protein: CASSQGQTSSGTDTQYF
CDR3 DNA: TGTGCCAGCAGCCAAGGGCAGACTAGCTCAGGCACAGATACGCAGTATTTT

D gene: .
clone size: .
J gene: TRBJ1-5
V gene: TRBV6-5
CDR3 protein: CASSPSGSDQPQHF
CDR3 DNA: TGTGCCAGCAGTCCTTCGGGTTCGGATCAGCCCCAGCATTTT

D gene: TRBD1
clone size: .
J gene: TRBJ2-2
V gene: TRBV5-1
CDR3 protein: CASSLDRVGDHTGELFF
CDR3 DNA: TGCGCCAGCAGCTTAGACAGGGTAGGGGACCACACCGGGGAGCTGTTTTTT

D gene: .
clone size: .
J gene: TRBJ2-1
V gene: TRBV29-1
CDR3 protein: CSVDWTAGKDEQFF
CDR3 DNA: TGCAGCGTTGATTGGACAGCGGGAAAGGATGAGCAGTTCTTC

D gene: .
clone size: .
J gene: TRBJ2-7
V gene: TRBV7-2
CDR3 protein: CASSLGGGVNEQYF
CDR3 DNA: TGTGCCAGCAGCTTAGGGGGCGGGGTCAACGAGCAGTACTTC

D gene: TRBD1
clone size: .
J gene: TRBJ2-7
V gene: TRBV5-1
CDR3 protein: CASSLAGGTGVYEQYF
CDR3 DNA: TGCGCCAGCAGCTTGGCCGGCGGGACAGGGGTCTACGAGCAGTACTTC

D gene: .
clone size: .
J gene: TRBJ2-7
V gene: TRBV4-1
CDR3 protein: CASSQAHPSGTSTSYEQYF
CDR3 DNA: TGCGCCAGCAGCCAGGCGCACCCTTCCGGGACAAGTACCTCCTACGAGCAGTACTTC

D gene: .
clone size: .
J gene: TRBJ2-2
V gene: TRBV19
CDR3 protein: CASSISSSHNTGELFF
CDR3 DNA: TGTGCCAGTAGTATTAGTAGTTCCCATAACACCGGGGAGCTGTTTTTT

D gene: .
clone size: .
J gene: TRBJ2-4
V gene: TRBV4-2
CDR3 protein: CASSQDRGHTSTKNIQYF
CDR3 DNA: TGTGCCAGCAGCCAAGATCGGGGACATACGTCGACCAAAAACATTCAGTACTTC

D gene: .
clone size: .
J gene: TRBJ1-4
V gene: TRBV6-6
CDR3 protein: CASSYSRNEKLFF
CDR3 DNA: TGTGCCAGCAGTTACTCCAGGAATGAAAAACTGTTTTTT

D gene: TRBD1
clone size: .
J gene: TRBJ2-7
V gene: TRBV30
CDR3 protein: CAWSTGTGVGEQYF
CDR3 DNA: TGTGCCTGGTCGACCGGGACAGGGGTTGGCGAGCAGTACTTC

D gene: .
clone size: .
J gene: TRBJ2-7
V gene: TRBV6-5
CDR3 protein: CASSYSRLVIHEQYF
CDR3 DNA: TGTGCCAGCAGTTACTCCAGACTAGTGATCCACGAGCAGTACTTC

D gene: TRBD1
clone size: .
J gene: TRBJ1-1
V gene: TRBV6-2/TRBV6-3
CDR3 protein: CASSYSGGGITEAFF
CDR3 DNA: TGTGCCAGCAGTTACTCAGGGGGCGGAATCACTGAAGCTTTCTTT

D gene: TRBD1
clone size: .
J gene: TRBJ1-2
V gene: TRBV30
CDR3 protein: CASLQGDSNYGYTF
CDR3 DNA: TGTGCCTCCTTACAGGGGGACTCTAACTATGGCTACACCTTC

D gene: .
clone size: .
J gene: TRBJ1-5
V gene: TRBV7-2
CDR3 protein: CASSLRRAGSLVNQPQHF
CDR3 DNA: TGTGCCAGCAGCTTAAGGCGGGCAGGAAGCTTAGTGAATCAGCCCCAGCATTTT

D gene: TRBD1
clone size: once
J gene: TRBJ2-5
V gene: TRBV15
CDR3 protein: CATSEYRGETQYF
CDR3 DNA: TGTGCCACCAGCGAGTACAGGGGGGAGACCCAGTACTTC

D gene: TRBD1
clone size: .
J gene: TRBJ1-5
V gene: TRBV27
CDR3 protein: CASSLTGGGQPQHF
CDR3 DNA: TGTGCCAGCAGTTTAACAGGGGGAGGTCAGCCCCAGCATTTT

D gene: TRBD1
clone size: .
J gene: TRBJ2-3
V gene: TRBV2
CDR3 protein: CASRGDRERWDTQYF
CDR3 DNA: TGTGCCAGCAGAGGGGACAGGGAACGGTGGGATACGCAGTATTTT

D gene: .
clone size: few
J gene: TRBJ1-1
V gene: TRBV9
CDR3 protein: CASSATGMRTEAFF
CDR3 DNA: TGTGCCAGCAGCGCCACAGGGATGCGGACTGAAGCTTTCTTT

D gene: .
clone size: .
J gene: TRBJ2-3
V gene: TRBV9
CDR3 protein: CASSPQADTQYF
CDR3 DNA: TGTGCCAGCAGCCCCCAGGCAGATACGCAGTATTTT

D gene: .
clone size: .
J gene: TRBJ1-5
V gene: TRBV6-2/TRBV6-3
CDR3 protein: CASSKLYQPQHF
CDR3 DNA: TGTGCCAGCAGTAAGCTATATCAGCCCCAGCATTTT

D gene: .
clone size: .
J gene: TRBJ1-3
V gene: TRBV4-3
CDR3 protein: CASSQDLGNTIYF
CDR3 DNA: TGCGCCAGCAGCCAAGATCTCGGAAACACCATATATTTT

D gene: TRBD1
clone size: once
J gene: TRBJ2-5
V gene: TRBV6-1
CDR3 protein: CASSESRTGVRAQYF
CDR3 DNA: TGTGCCAGCAGTGAATCGAGGACAGGGGTACGGGCCCAGTACTTC

D gene: .
clone size: once
J gene: TRBJ2-7
V gene: TRBV6-6
CDR3 protein: CASSYAGSYEQYF
CDR3 DNA: TGTGCCAGCAGTTACGCGGGGTCCTACGAGCAGTACTTC

D gene: TRBD2
clone size: .
J gene: TRBJ2-3
V gene: TRBV6-2/TRBV6-3
CDR3 protein: CASSPLAGVAHTQYF
CDR3 DNA: TGTGCCAGCAGCCCTTTAGCGGGGGTGGCACATACGCAGTATTTT

D gene: TRBD2
clone size: .
J gene: TRBJ2-1
V gene: TRBV11-2
CDR3 protein: CASSLSAGGQGNEQFF
CDR3 DNA: TGTGCCAGCAGCTTATCGGCGGGAGGGCAAGGGAATGAGCAGTTCTTC

D gene: TRBD2
clone size: .
J gene: TRBJ2-1
V gene: TRBV10-2
CDR3 protein: CASMQLAGANNEQFF
CDR3 DNA: TGCGCCAGCATGCAACTAGCGGGAGCTAACAATGAGCAGTTCTTC

D gene: TRBD1
clone size: .
J gene: TRBJ2-2
V gene: TRBV7-9
CDR3 protein: CASSLAGPGQGTGELFF
CDR3 DNA: TGTGCCAGCAGCTTAGCGGGCCCGGGACAGGGCACCGGGGAGCTGTTTTTT

D gene: .
clone size: .
J gene: TRBJ1-2
V gene: TRBV3-1/TRBV3-2
CDR3 protein: CASSHNRSPRDGYTF
CDR3 DNA: TGTGCCAGCAGCCACAACCGGTCCCCCAGGGATGGCTACACCTTC

D gene: TRBD1
clone size: .
J gene: TRBJ2-7
V gene: TRBV3-1/TRBV3-2
CDR3 protein: CASSQSTGGNEQYF
CDR3 DNA: TGTGCCAGCAGCCAATCTACAGGGGGGAACGAGCAGTACTTC